This T cell receptor (beta chain) was sequenced for a study of cytomegalovirus exposure and HLA in healthy donors. Study-level findings and limits: It was only CMV serostatus that was available as immune exposure information.

A note on this clone: Its antigen is not known.

Per the germline V gene, CDR1 is MNHNY and CDR2 is SVGAGI (reference sequence). The CDR3 runs to 15 residues. V shed 8 bases, J shed 2 bases, and the junction held 7 bases outside the gene matches. Vbeta (60) and Jbeta (13) primers were used in the PCR. Sequencing was performed with immunoSEQ multiplex PCR; in TCRdb, only in-frame clones are kept and a portion is missing. The sample lists 130,000 or so clones, roughly 80% occurring once. The sample consisted of PBMCs. The genes are TRBV6-6 and TRBJ1-3; 9 bases agree with TRBD1. The receptor comes from a middle-aged woman in good health and CMV-seropositive. Written as DNA, the CDR3 is TGTGCCAGCGGGGGACAGGGACTCGCTGGAAACACCATATATTTT. It encodes CASGGQGLAGNTIYF.